Listed below are T cell receptor beta chains from one sample, sequenced in a study of T cell clones after liver transplantation. The protocol was immunoSEQ multiplex PCR, while the TCRdb copy is restricted to in-frame clones and leaves out a portion. Among around 60,000 clones listed, 70% to 75% were seen once. The specimen comprised CD4+ T cells from blood, sampled before liver transplant. The source is a human donor who received a liver transplant. Both conserved end residues are part of each CDR3. Fields, in order: CDR3 DNA, CDR3 protein, V gene, J gene, clone size, D gene. A D gene is named only where the DNA matches it firmly. A row's size may be missing; if present it is once, few, many or a size class.

TGTGCCAGCAGTTACGTGGCGGGGGGTCCCTACGAGCAGTACTTC	CASSYVAGGPYEQYF	TRBV6-5	TRBJ2-7	-	TRBD2
TGTGCCAGCAGAACCCAAGCGGGGGCCGGCTACACCTTC	CASRTQAGAGYTF	TRBV27	TRBJ1-2	-	-
TGTGCCAGCAGGGCCCGACAGCCACACTCCTACGAGCAGTACTTC	CASRARQPHSYEQYF	TRBV2	TRBJ2-7	-	-
TGTGCCAGCAGTTACGGTAGCGGGGGGGCAGATACGCAGTATTTT	CASSYGSGGADTQYF	TRBV6-5	TRBJ2-3	-	TRBD2
TGTGCCAGCAGCCCCGGCGCCGGGACAGGGGTAGGTCAGCCCCAGCATTTT	CASSPGAGTGVGQPQHF	TRBV28	TRBJ1-5	-	TRBD1
TGTGCCAGCAGCCGGGGTCTAGCGGGGTACAATGAGCAGTTCTTC	CASSRGLAGYNEQFF	TRBV7-9	TRBJ2-1	-	TRBD2
TGTGCCTGGAGTGTGGGCCTGGGTAGCTCCTATAATTCACCCCTCCACTTT	CAWSVGLGSSYNSPLHF	TRBV30	TRBJ1-6	-	-
TGTGCCAGCAGTGAATCGACAGGGGCCTATGGCTACACCTTC	CASSESTGAYGYTF	TRBV6-1	TRBJ1-2	few	TRBD1
TGCGCCAGCTCCGCAGCCCCGGGACAGATAAGTATGGGGTACTTC	CASSAAPGQISMGYF	TRBV10-1	TRBJ2-7	once	TRBD1
TGTGCCAGCAGTTTATCTCCAGCGGGGGGCCTGAATACGCAGTATTTT	CASSLSPAGGLNTQYF	TRBV27	TRBJ2-3	-	TRBD2
TGTGCCAGCAGCCAACGACAGGGTTACAATGAGCAGTTCTTC	CASSQRQGYNEQFF	TRBV14	TRBJ2-1	-	TRBD1
TGTGCCAGCAGCTTAGGCCAAGGGGAGAACACTGAAGCTTTCTTT	CASSLGQGENTEAFF	TRBV7-6	TRBJ1-1	-	-
TGTGCCAGCAGTCTAGGGGCTCCCGGTATCTACGAGCAGTACTTC	CASSLGAPGIYEQYF	TRBV28	TRBJ2-7	-	-
TGCGCCAGCAGCCAAGGGGGGGGGCCCACAGATACGCAGTATTTT	CASSQGGGPTDTQYF	TRBV4-1	TRBJ2-3	few	-
TGTGCCAGCAGCTTAGTGACAGTTGATTCACCCCTCCACTTT	CASSLVTVDSPLHF	TRBV7-9	TRBJ1-6	-	-
TGTGCCACCCAGATGGAGACTAGACCTCCTTACGAGCAGTACTTC	CATQMETRPPYEQYF	TRBV6-5	TRBJ2-7	-	-
TGTGCCAGCAGTTACTCAGACAGATTAAACATTCAGTACTTC	CASSYSDRLNIQYF	TRBV6-5	TRBJ2-4	-	-
TGTGCCCTCTCAGGCGGGAACTATGGCTACACCTTC	CALSGGNYGYTF	TRBV2	TRBJ1-2	-	-
TGTGCCAGCAGCTCCCCTAGGCGGGGGGACACAGATACGCAGTATTTT	CASSSPRRGDTDTQYF	TRBV7-2	TRBJ2-3	-	TRBD2
TGTGCCAGTAAAGGAGGGGGCACAGCCAATAATTCACCCCTCCACTTT	CASKGGGTANNSPLHF	TRBV19	TRBJ1-6	-	TRBD1
TGTGCCAGCAGTTTACTGAGGGGGTCACCCCTCCACTTT	CASSLLRGSPLHF	TRBV28	TRBJ1-6	-	-
TGTGCCAGCAGTCCCCGGACAGGGAATTCACCCCTCCACTTT	CASSPRTGNSPLHF	TRBV6-5	TRBJ1-6	-	TRBD1
TGTGCCACCAGCAGAGATGGTTACGGTGAAGCTTTCTTT	CATSRDGYGEAFF	TRBV15	TRBJ1-1	-	-